These T cell receptor beta chains were read from a single sample in a study of cytomegalovirus exposure and HLA in healthy donors. Only in-frame clones appear in the TCRdb table, and some are missing; sequencing was by immunoSEQ multiplex PCR. Among 170,000 or so clones listed, about 80% were seen once. Sequencing was done on a sample of PBMCs. The receptors originated from a woman aged 50 to 60 in good health and CMV-seronegative. CDR3s include the opening cysteine and the closing phenylalanine or tryptophan. Each record gives: J gene, V gene, CDR3 length, clone size, D gene, CDR3 protein, CDR3 DNA. D genes are given only for firm matches. Clone size is stated in some rows and not others, as once, few, many or a class when expanded.

j_call: TRBJ1-1; v_call: TRBV15; cdr3_length: 15; clone_size: once; d_call: -; cdr3_aa: CATSRDPGVNTEAFF; cdr3_nt: TGTGCCACCAGCAGAGATCCCGGGGTGAACACTGAAGCTTTCTTT
j_call: TRBJ2-3; v_call: TRBV5-1; cdr3_length: 15; clone_size: -; d_call: -; cdr3_aa: CASSIALGRTDTQYF; cdr3_nt: TGCGCCAGCAGTATTGCACTAGGGAGGACAGATACGCAGTATTTT
j_call: TRBJ2-7; v_call: TRBV10-3; cdr3_length: 13; clone_size: -; d_call: TRBD1; cdr3_aa: CAISDSTGAEQYF; cdr3_nt: TGTGCCATCAGTGACTCGACAGGGGCCGAGCAGTACTTC
j_call: TRBJ1-5; v_call: TRBV2; cdr3_length: 15; clone_size: -; d_call: -; cdr3_aa: CASRRNAGSNQPQHF; cdr3_nt: TGTGCCAGCAGAAGAAACGCAGGAAGCAATCAGCCCCAGCATTTT
j_call: TRBJ2-6; v_call: TRBV21-1; cdr3_length: 17; clone_size: -; d_call: -; cdr3_aa: CASSKGQEGSGANVLTF; cdr3_nt: TGTGCCAGCAGCAAAGGTCAGGAGGGCTCTGGGGCCAACGTCCTGACTTTC
j_call: TRBJ2-5; v_call: TRBV28; cdr3_length: 16; clone_size: -; d_call: TRBD2; cdr3_aa: CASREAKRGAAETQYF; cdr3_nt: TGTGCCAGCAGGGAAGCAAAGCGGGGGGCCGCAGAGACCCAGTACTTC
j_call: TRBJ2-1; v_call: TRBV10-3; cdr3_length: 14; clone_size: -; d_call: TRBD2; cdr3_aa: CAIRPGLGYNEQFF; cdr3_nt: TGTGCCATCAGGCCGGGACTAGGATACAATGAGCAGTTCTTC
j_call: TRBJ2-5; v_call: TRBV5-1; cdr3_length: 13; clone_size: -; d_call: -; cdr3_aa: CASSTGLQETQYF; cdr3_nt: TGCGCCAGCAGTACAGGGTTGCAGGAGACCCAGTACTTC
j_call: TRBJ2-7; v_call: TRBV10-2; cdr3_length: 14; clone_size: -; d_call: TRBD1; cdr3_aa: CASRQGGDLSEQYF; cdr3_nt: TGCGCCAGCCGACAGGGTGGAGACTTAAGCGAGCAGTACTTC
j_call: TRBJ1-1; v_call: TRBV6-6; cdr3_length: 14; clone_size: -; d_call: -; cdr3_aa: CASEDRKSFSEAFF; cdr3_nt: TGTGCCAGCGAAGACAGGAAGTCATTCTCTGAAGCTTTCTTT
j_call: TRBJ1-4; v_call: TRBV4-3; cdr3_length: 16; clone_size: -; d_call: -; cdr3_aa: CASSQGRSRDTKKLFF; cdr3_nt: TGCGCCAGCAGCCAAGGGCGTTCGAGGGATACGAAGAAACTGTTTTTT
j_call: TRBJ1-2; v_call: TRBV2; cdr3_length: 12; clone_size: -; d_call: TRBD1; cdr3_aa: CASIPQGDGYTF; cdr3_nt: TGTGCCAGCATACCCCAGGGGGATGGCTACACCTTC
j_call: TRBJ2-1; v_call: TRBV7-2; cdr3_length: 18; clone_size: -; d_call: TRBD2; cdr3_aa: CASSLAKGLAGLGNEQFF; cdr3_nt: TGTGCCAGCAGCTTAGCGAAAGGACTAGCGGGGCTGGGGAATGAGCAGTTCTTC
j_call: TRBJ2-7; v_call: TRBV7-9; cdr3_length: 16; clone_size: -; d_call: TRBD2; cdr3_aa: CASSFAGTSESGEQYF; cdr3_nt: TGTGCCAGCAGCTTCGCCGGGACTAGCGAGTCTGGCGAGCAGTACTTC
j_call: TRBJ1-2; v_call: TRBV5-4; cdr3_length: 14; clone_size: -; d_call: -; cdr3_aa: CASSIPGYNYGYTF; cdr3_nt: TGTGCCAGCAGCATACCGGGGTATAACTATGGCTACACCTTC
j_call: TRBJ2-7; v_call: TRBV15; cdr3_length: 16; clone_size: -; d_call: -; cdr3_aa: CATSRVGAGESYEQYF; cdr3_nt: TGTGCCACCAGCAGAGTGGGGGCAGGGGAGTCCTACGAGCAGTACTTC
j_call: TRBJ2-1; v_call: TRBV5-1; cdr3_length: 17; clone_size: -; d_call: -; cdr3_aa: CASSWGPRVTENNEQFF; cdr3_nt: TGCGCCAGCAGCTGGGGGCCGAGGGTCACGGAAAACAATGAGCAGTTCTTC
j_call: TRBJ2-5; v_call: TRBV5-4; cdr3_length: 13; clone_size: -; d_call: -; cdr3_aa: CASSTTSGETQYF; cdr3_nt: TGTGCCAGCAGCACGACTAGTGGGGAGACCCAGTACTTC
j_call: TRBJ1-5; v_call: TRBV4-1; cdr3_length: 15; clone_size: -; d_call: TRBD1; cdr3_aa: CASSQQQGANQPQHF; cdr3_nt: TGCGCCAGCAGCCAACAACAGGGGGCAAATCAGCCCCAGCATTTT
j_call: TRBJ1-1; v_call: TRBV9; cdr3_length: 15; clone_size: -; d_call: -; cdr3_aa: CASSVDPLRNTEAFF; cdr3_nt: TGTGCCAGCAGCGTAGACCCCCTACGTAACACTGAAGCTTTCTTT
j_call: TRBJ2-3; v_call: TRBV12-5; cdr3_length: 16; clone_size: -; d_call: TRBD2; cdr3_aa: CASGFSSGSPTDTQYF; cdr3_nt: TGTGCTAGTGGTTTCTCCAGCGGGAGTCCAACAGATACGCAGTATTTT
j_call: TRBJ1-4; v_call: TRBV29-1; cdr3_length: 13; clone_size: -; d_call: TRBD1; cdr3_aa: CSVWTGWNEKLFF; cdr3_nt: TGCAGCGTCTGGACAGGCTGGAATGAAAAACTGTTTTTT
j_call: TRBJ2-2; v_call: TRBV9; cdr3_length: 17; clone_size: -; d_call: TRBD2; cdr3_aa: CASSTLGTSGLTGELFF; cdr3_nt: TGTGCCAGCAGCACCCTCGGGACTAGCGGCCTCACCGGGGAGCTGTTTTTT
j_call: TRBJ2-6; v_call: TRBV7-8; cdr3_length: 17; clone_size: -; d_call: TRBD1; cdr3_aa: CASSRTGTHSGANVLTF; cdr3_nt: TGTGCCAGCAGCCGGACAGGGACCCACTCTGGGGCCAACGTCCTGACTTTC
j_call: TRBJ2-1; v_call: TRBV27; cdr3_length: 15; clone_size: -; d_call: TRBD2; cdr3_aa: CASTAGTSGHNEQFF; cdr3_nt: TGTGCCAGCACCGCCGGGACTAGCGGCCACAATGAGCAGTTCTTC
j_call: TRBJ2-3; v_call: TRBV9; cdr3_length: 17; clone_size: -; d_call: TRBD1; cdr3_aa: CASSVGLGDRGTDTQYF; cdr3_nt: TGTGCCAGCAGCGTAGGACTAGGGGACAGGGGAACAGATACGCAGTATTTT
j_call: TRBJ1-2; v_call: TRBV9; cdr3_length: 15; clone_size: -; d_call: -; cdr3_aa: CASSVEAGINYGYTF; cdr3_nt: TGTGCCAGCAGCGTAGAGGCAGGGATTAACTATGGCTACACCTTC
j_call: TRBJ1-2; v_call: TRBV28; cdr3_length: 15; clone_size: -; d_call: TRBD1; cdr3_aa: CASSSKGAVPYGYTF; cdr3_nt: TGTGCCAGCAGTAGTAAGGGGGCGGTACCATATGGCTACACCTTC
j_call: TRBJ2-7; v_call: TRBV5-6; cdr3_length: 15; clone_size: -; d_call: TRBD1; cdr3_aa: CASSLPRQGSYEQYF; cdr3_nt: TGTGCCAGCAGCCTACCTCGACAGGGGTCCTACGAGCAGTACTTC
j_call: TRBJ2-7; v_call: TRBV9; cdr3_length: 15; clone_size: -; d_call: -; cdr3_aa: CASSVGGLSSYEQYF; cdr3_nt: TGTGCCAGCAGCGTAGGGGGACTTAGCTCCTACGAGCAGTACTTC
j_call: TRBJ2-3; v_call: TRBV9; cdr3_length: 17; clone_size: -; d_call: TRBD2; cdr3_aa: CASSVAVGGAGGDTQYF; cdr3_nt: TGTGCCAGCAGCGTAGCTGTCGGGGGGGCCGGGGGAGATACGCAGTATTTT
j_call: TRBJ1-5; v_call: TRBV29-1; cdr3_length: 13; clone_size: -; d_call: TRBD1; cdr3_aa: CSVVQGVDQPQHF; cdr3_nt: TGCAGCGTTGTCCAGGGGGTCGATCAGCCCCAGCATTTT
j_call: TRBJ2-3; v_call: TRBV28; cdr3_length: 12; clone_size: -; d_call: -; cdr3_aa: CASNLRSDTQYF; cdr3_nt: TGTGCCAGCAACCTCAGGTCGGATACGCAGTATTTT
j_call: TRBJ2-1; v_call: TRBV7-2; cdr3_length: 16; clone_size: -; d_call: TRBD2; cdr3_aa: CASSLAGTRGNNEQFF; cdr3_nt: TGTGCCAGCAGCTTGGCCGGGACTAGGGGCAACAATGAGCAGTTCTTC
j_call: TRBJ1-6; v_call: TRBV2; cdr3_length: 18; clone_size: -; d_call: -; cdr3_aa: CASSESGSVGIYNSPLHF; cdr3_nt: TGTGCCAGCAGTGAATCAGGGTCGGTGGGAATTTATAATTCACCCCTCCACTTT
j_call: TRBJ2-1; v_call: TRBV11-2; cdr3_length: 14; clone_size: -; d_call: -; cdr3_aa: CASTLAGSYNEQFF; cdr3_nt: TGTGCCAGCACCTTAGCAGGCTCCTACAATGAGCAGTTCTTC